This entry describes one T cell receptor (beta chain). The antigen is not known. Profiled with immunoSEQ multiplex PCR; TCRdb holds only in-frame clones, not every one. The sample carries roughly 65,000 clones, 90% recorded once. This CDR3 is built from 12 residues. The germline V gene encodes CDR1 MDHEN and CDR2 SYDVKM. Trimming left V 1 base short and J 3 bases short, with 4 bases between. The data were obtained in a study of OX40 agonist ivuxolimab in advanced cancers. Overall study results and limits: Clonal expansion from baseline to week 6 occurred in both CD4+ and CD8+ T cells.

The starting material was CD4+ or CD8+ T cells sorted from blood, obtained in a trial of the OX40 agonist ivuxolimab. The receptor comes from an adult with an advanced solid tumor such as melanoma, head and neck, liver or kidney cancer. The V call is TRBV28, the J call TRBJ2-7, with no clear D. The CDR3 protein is CASSLSLYEQYF. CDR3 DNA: TGTGCCAGCAGTTTATCTCTCTACGAGCAGTACTTC.